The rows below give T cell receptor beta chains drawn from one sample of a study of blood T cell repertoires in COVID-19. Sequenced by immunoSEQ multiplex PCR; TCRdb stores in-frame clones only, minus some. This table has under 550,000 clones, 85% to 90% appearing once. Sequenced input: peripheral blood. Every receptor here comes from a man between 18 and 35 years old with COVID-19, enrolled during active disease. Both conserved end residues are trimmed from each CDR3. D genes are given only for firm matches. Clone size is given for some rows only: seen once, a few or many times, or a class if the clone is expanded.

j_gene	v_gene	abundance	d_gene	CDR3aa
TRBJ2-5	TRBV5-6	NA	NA	ASSETGGRGTQY
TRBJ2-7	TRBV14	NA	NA	ASSQGQGGRYYEQY
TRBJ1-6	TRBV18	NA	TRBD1	ASSRWDSNSPLH
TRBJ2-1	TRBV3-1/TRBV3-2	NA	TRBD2	ASSLGGRSNEQF
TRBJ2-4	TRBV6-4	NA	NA	ASRMRFPRSDIQY
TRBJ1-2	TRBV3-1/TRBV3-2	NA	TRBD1	ASSPTGVDYGYT
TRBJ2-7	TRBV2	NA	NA	ASRQGYEQY
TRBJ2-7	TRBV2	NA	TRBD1	ATRTGPLYEQY
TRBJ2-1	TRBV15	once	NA	ATSRVRTMGNEQF
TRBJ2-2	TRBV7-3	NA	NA	ASSPGDGELF
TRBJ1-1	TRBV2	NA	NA	ASMGARGTRGLNTEAF
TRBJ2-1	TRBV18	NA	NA	ASSRLGMKQF
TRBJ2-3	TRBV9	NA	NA	ASSVGRGSQTDTQY
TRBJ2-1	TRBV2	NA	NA	ASSEGDFQMWDEQF
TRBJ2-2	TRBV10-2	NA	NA	ASSDLLNTGELF
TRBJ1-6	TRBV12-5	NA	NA	ASGLVIRSSYNSPLH
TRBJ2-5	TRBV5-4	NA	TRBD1	ASSSQQGEETQY
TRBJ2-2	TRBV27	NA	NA	ASSAGQPGRATGELF
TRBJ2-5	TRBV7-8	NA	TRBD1	ASSKSGTAQETQY
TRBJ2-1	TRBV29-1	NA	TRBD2	SVEDRLAGDYNEQF
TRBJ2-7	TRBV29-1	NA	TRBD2	SVASGNSYEQY
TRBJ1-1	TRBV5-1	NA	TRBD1	ASSLERGHTEAF